The following is a T cell receptor (beta chain) sequence with its context. What it recognizes is unknown. The sample originates from a study of cytotoxic CD8 clonotypes in ibrutinib-treated CLL. Study at large: The study included under twelve relapsed/refractory and under 16 treatment-naive patients; about 17 had IGHV unmutated disease. Study-wide findings and caveats: The study found baseline clonality above age-matched healthy donors, tracking circulating CD8+ T-cell counts. A rise in clonality was seen at ibrutinib response, and a fall back toward baseline was seen at progression.

This CDR3 is built from 17 residues. CDR1 MNHGY and CDR2 SVAAGI come from the germline V gene. The trim removed 3 bases at V and 4 bases at J, leaving 14 bases unmatched. Assay: immunoSEQ multiplex PCR; the TCRdb copy retains only in-frame clones and omits some. Of about 300,000 clones in the sample, around 66% were seen once. The sequences come from PBMCs, collected after 36 months of ibrutinib treatment. This clonotype originated in a human donor with chronic lymphocytic leukemia. The chain employs TRBV6-9 and TRBJ2-7; 8 bases are a match to TRBD2. CDR3 DNA sequence: TGTGCCAGCAGTTACAGGACCGGGACTAGGGCCTTTTACGAGCAGTACTTC. It is translated as CASSYRTGTRAFYEQYF.